This T cell receptor beta chain comes out of a study of beta chain features in type 1 diabetes (dated by TCRdb to the late 2010s). Broadly, across the study: Patients and healthy donors did not differ in mean age, gender distribution, total cell number or subset yield. The study compared TCRB repertoires of sorted circulating CD4+ T cell subsets between recently diagnosed type 1 diabetes patients and matched healthy donors. Regulatory and stem cell-like memory subsets were obtained from only 8 patients and roughly 8 healthy donors, while naive and central memory subsets were obtained from all 30 or so donors. A total of about 100 million sorted cells were examined across all samples, and RNA yield correlated strongly with the number of cells per subset. What the work shows at the level of the full study, not this receptor alone: Because cDNA was sequenced instead of genomic DNA, highly expressing activated cells could be over-represented, though the groups showed no difference in activation or CD3 levels. HLA sub-analyses involved small numbers of individuals, so any influence of HLA type on TCRB rearrangement remained unresolved. Patients with type 1 diabetes made fewer insertions and deleted more nucleotides at VDJ recombination sites, implying thymic rearrangement abnormalities. Type 1 diabetes patients showed a moderate but significant shortening of TCRB CDR3 length in all four CD4+ subsets. Naive, central memory and regulatory TCRB repertoires appeared more similar among patients than among healthy donors. Shorter templates might be favored by PCR, yet because patient and control samples were amplified and corrected together, any such skew would affect both groups equally.

This clone came up a few times. Its cognate antigen has yet to be identified. No per-base quality is available; no much larger clone lies one base away. Other DNA sequences in this sample translate to the same CDR3. All of the isolated RNA was reverse transcribed with the High Capacity cDNA Reverse Transcription Kit, so expressed TCRB transcripts were sequenced. Deep immunoSEQ sequencing was performed on naive, central memory and regulatory T cell samples, with an average of roughly 3.6 million total reads per sample. Sorted cells were lysed in RLT buffer, and RNA was extracted using DNase-treated RNeasy Micro or Mini kits according to cell number. To prevent cross-contamination, every cell subset was processed on its own, while patient and healthy donor samples were processed together. TCRB sequences were amplified from cDNA with the immunoSEQ multiplex PCR, producing 87-bp fragments spanning the CDR3 region. Amplicons were sequenced on the Illumina HiSeq platform. The published analysis was carried out like this. PCR bias was computationally corrected using synthetic template baselines, reads within Hamming distance 2 were collapsed, and singletons that could not be merged were discarded. Reads were aligned against IMGT so that V, D and J genes, CDR3 length and insertions or deletions at six rearrangement sites could be assigned. Within each subset, clonotype counts were normalized to sorted cell number, after which true diversity and Gini coefficients were computed with the tcR R package. The overlap coefficient, calculated on TCRB nucleotide sequences, was used to quantify repertoire sharing. As a proxy for the pre-selection repertoire, out-of-frame TCRB sequences from naive cells were analyzed. TCRdb obtained this table from immuneACCESS and retained in-frame rearrangements with V and J assigned. These tables miss some clones; where compared with another copy, unresolved V genes account for less than half of the shortfall, and the remainder is unexplained. That table gives V, J and clone size, and the DNA gave D and trimming. For this sample there are 300,000 to 450,000 clones; 15% to 20% appear just once. Clones ranked in the top ten supply approximately 0.043% of the sample.

From each donor, a single peripheral blood sample of 90 to 150 mL on average was drawn into heparinised tubes. Using a panel that included CD45RO, CCR7, CD25, CD127, CD95 and CD27, naive, central memory, regulatory and stem cell-like memory CD4+ T cells were sorted on a BD FACSAria II. All sorted populations exceeded 95% purity. PBMCs were isolated right away by Lymphoprep density gradient centrifugation and were stained directly, without culture. So that batch effects would be minimized, each experiment stained and sorted samples in pairs, pairing one healthy donor with one patient. V is clipped by 3 bases and J by 0 bases, and the sequence between their germline boundaries is 4 bases long. The CDR3 contains 12 residues, cysteine and phenylalanine counted. Only CDR3 DNA is held: 36 bases, read in frame from base 1. The germline V gene encodes CDR1 SGHRS and CDR2 YFSETQ.

The sequence derives from a woman aged 18-29 years in good health. Recombination linked TRBV5-1 to TRBJ2-7; no D gene is confidently identified. Sequenced input: naive CD4+ T cells from blood. The cell subset or site label on this specimen signifies: true naive CD4+ T cells. The base sequence is TGCGCCAGCAGCTCTAGCTCCTACGAGCAGTACTTC. Its protein product is CASSSSSYEQYF.